The clone carrying this T cell receptor (beta chain) was seen only a few times. Enrollment of patients from Seattle took place during active infection, with longitudinal follow-up. Original processing notes: Amplification of reference gene primers was used by the study to estimate nucleated cell counts. The table came from immunoSEQ multiplex PCR; TCRdb's copy has only in-frame clones and leaves some out. That table gives V, J and clone size, and the DNA gave D and trimming. The data show 30,000 or so clones, with approximately 83% seen just once and around 30% held by the top ten. The sample comes from a study of blood T cell repertoires in COVID-19. Study information: The study drew acute and convalescent COVID-19 samples from the United States, Italy and Spain. PBMCs, B-cell-depleted T cells, or T cells were the source of the cDNA or gDNA that made up the material.

Material for sequencing was peripheral blood. This clonotype was sampled from an elderly woman with COVID-19, enrolled during active disease.

The CDR3 loop reads CASSGGIVTGELFF. The CDR3 region has the DNA TGTGCCAGCAGCGGAGGGATTGTAACCGGGGAGCTGTTTTTT. The chain uses TRBV7-9 and TRBJ2-2; D might be TRBD2 (6 bases). V gave up 5 bases and J gave up 5 bases, with 12 bases separating them. Germline values: CDR1 SEHNR, CDR2 FQNEAQ (reference sequence). The CDR3 has 14 amino acids.